These 23 T cell receptor beta chains came from one sample sequenced in a study of cytomegalovirus exposure and HLA in healthy donors. Amplification used 60 Vbeta primers and 13 Jbeta primers. Some clones are missing from TCRdb's copy, which holds only in-frame ones; the method was immunoSEQ multiplex PCR. Found here are around 190,000 clones, approximately 80% of them singletons; the top ten hold about 14%. Sequences were obtained from PBMCs. The receptors shown here come from a woman aged 25 to 39 in good health and CMV-seropositive.

This clone was found once. The rearrangement uses TRBV7-9 and TRBJ2-1, with no clear D. The CDR3 is 12 residues long. In germline, CDR1 is SEHNR, CDR2 FQNEAQ (reference sequence). Trimming pared 1 base from V and 10 bases from J, leaving 8 bases between. The CDR3 here is CASSLVPEEQFF. The CDR3 DNA sequence: TGTGCCAGCAGCTTAGTACCCGAGGAGCAGTTCTTC.

Comments on this clone: Sequence at one end of the junction differs from germline and may be a read error. The genes are TRBV5-4 and TRBJ2-6; 9 bases agree with TRBD1. Germline V lookup: CDR1 SGHNT, CDR2 YYREEE (reference sequence). CDR3 length: 18 residues. The CDR3 here is CASSLPGQGSSRANVPTF. CDR3 nucleotides: TGTGCCAGCAGCTTACCGGGACAGGGTTCCTCAAGGGCCAACGTCCCGACTTTC.

This clone was recorded once. This sequence joins TRBV5-1 and TRBJ2-1, with TRBD2 identical over 10 bases. Trimming at V came to 0 bases and at J to 1 base, leaving 16 bases not matched to a gene. This CDR3 contains 21 residues. Germline values: CDR1 SGHRS, CDR2 YFSETQ. For the CDR3, the DNA is TGCGCCAGCAGCTTGGGCCTAGCGGGGGCGTCGCCACACTTTTCCTACAATGAGCAGTTCTTC. Translated, it gives CASSLGLAGASPHFSYNEQFF. Using reference TRBV5-1 and TRBJ2-1 for the parts outside the CDR3, the full variable domain is KAGVTQTPRYLIKTRGQQVTLSCSPISGHRSVSWYQQTPGQGLQFLFEYFSETQRNKGNFPGRFSGRQFSNSRSEMNVSTLELGDSALYLCASSLGLAGASPHFSYNEQFFGPGTRLTVL.

V is TRBV27 and J is TRBJ1-6, with D tentatively TRBD1 (6 bases). CDR1 and CDR2 (germline): MNHEY, SMNVEV (reference sequence). The ends were cut back, 6 bases at V and 15 bases at J, with 15 bases in the middle. CDR3 size: 12 residues. CDR3 region: CASRTGLSGLHF. For the CDR3, the DNA is TGTGCCAGCAGGACAGGACTTTCGGGCCTCCACTTT.

This chain connects TRBV5-1 to TRBJ2-3; 8 bases agree with TRBD2. Germline V gene lookup returns CDR1 SGHRS and CDR2 YFSETQ. The V gene end was trimmed by 5 bases and the J gene end by 5 bases; junction bases not matched to a gene: 16. The CDR3 covers 17 residues. CDR3 region: CASRTKGERGSKDTQYF. In DNA form, the CDR3 reads TGCGCCAGCAGGACGAAGGGGGAGCGGGGGTCAAAAGATACGCAGTATTTT.

V usage is TRBV6-5 and J usage is TRBJ2-7; 9 bases align to TRBD2. V trimming: 2 bases; J trimming: 2 bases; junction bases outside the gene matches: 4. The CDR3 covers 15 residues. Germline CDR1 MNHEY, CDR2 SVGAGI. CDR3 DNA: TGTGCCAGCAGTTACATTAGCGGGGGCGCCTACGAGCAGTACTTC. It encodes CASSYISGGAYEQYF.

There are a few counts of this clone. The chain recombines TRBV13 with TRBJ1-2; 7 bases are shared with TRBD1. Germline V CDR1 and CDR2: PRHDT, FYEKMQ (reference sequence). V was pared by 4 bases and J by 4 bases, with 3 bases of the junction left unmatched. This CDR3 has 13 residues. CDR3 sequence (DNA): TGTGCCAGCAGCTCGGACAGGCGCTATGGCTACACCTTC. Translated, it gives CASSSDRRYGYTF.

V is TRBV11-3 and J is TRBJ1-5, with 11 bases fitting TRBD1. There are 19 residues in the CDR3. In germline, CDR1 is SGHNT, CDR2 YENEEA. J was trimmed by 7 bases and V by 0 bases; bases with no gene match: 14. The CDR3 sequence: CASSLEGRGGQGERQPQHF. In nucleotides, the CDR3 is TGTGCCAGCAGCTTAGAAGGAAGGGGGGGACAGGGGGAGAGGCAGCCCCAGCATTTT.

Only a few counts were recorded for this clone. This chain joins TRBV7-9 and TRBJ2-3; the match to TRBD2 covers 11 bases. The V segment lost 4 bases and the J segment 2 bases; nucleotides outside the gene matches: 8. There are 17 residues in the CDR3. Germline CDR1 SEHNR, CDR2 FQNEAQ (reference sequence). The chain's CDR3 is CASSSPGLAEPTDTQYF. The CDR3 coding sequence is TGTGCCAGCAGCTCTCCGGGACTAGCGGAACCCACAGATACGCAGTATTTT.

The chain combines TRBV11-3 with TRBJ2-5, with TRBD2 matching 11 bases. The junction had 10 bases not matched to a gene; V was cut back by 4 bases and J by 3 bases. Germline lookup yields CDR1 SGHNT and CDR2 YENEEA. The CDR3 length is 17 residues. The CDR3 sequence is CASSWTGTSGEEETQYF. The CDR3 DNA is TGTGCCAGCAGCTGGACCGGGACTAGCGGCGAGGAAGAGACCCAGTACTTC.

V is TRBV5-5 and J is TRBJ1-4; 7 positions match TRBD1. Germline trimming cut 1 base from V and 5 bases from J; bases unmatched to any gene: 2. The CDR3 extends over 14 amino acids. Germline V lookup: CDR1 SGHKS, CDR2 YYEKEE (reference sequence). CDR3 DNA: TGTGCCAGCAGCTTGTGGGACAGAAATGAAAAACTGTTTTTT. Translated, it gives CASSLWDRNEKLFF.

This sequence joins TRBV6-1 and TRBJ1-1; 7 nucleotides agree with TRBD1. This CDR3 spans 15 amino acids. The V and J ends lost 5 bases and 5 bases, in that order; junction bases with no gene match: 11. CDR1 and CDR2 (germline): MNHNS, SASEGT. In DNA, the CDR3 is TGTGCCAGCAGTTTTGGAGGGGGCGTAGAGACTGAAGCTTTCTTT. Amino acids: CASSFGGGVETEAFF.

The chain employs TRBV6-5 and TRBJ1-5, with 7 bases that match TRBD1. The germline CDR1 and CDR2 sequences are MNHEY and SVGAGI. The CDR3 has 13 amino acids. The junction had 3 bases not matched to a gene; V was cut back by 5 bases and J by 5 bases. CDR3 nucleotides: TGTGCCAGCAGTCGGGACAGATATCAGCCCCAGCATTTT. Its translation: CASSRDRYQPQHF.

The CDR3 sequence: CASSHADRVSNQPQHF. The CDR3 DNA reads TGTGCCAGCAGCCACGCGGACAGGGTTAGCAATCAGCCCCAGCATTTT. The J gene is TRBJ1-5, the V gene TRBV4-2, with TRBD1 matching 8 bases. CDR3 length: 16 residues. CDR1 is LGHNA and CDR2 is YNFKEQ in the germline V gene. The J segment lost 0 bases and the V segment lost 3 bases, leaving 4 bases of the junction unmatched.

This chain links TRBV7-9 with TRBJ2-3, with 10 nucleotides matching TRBD1. The CDR3 totals 13 residues. The J segment lost 10 bases and the V segment lost 1 base, leaving 2 bases of the junction unmatched. Germline values: CDR1 SEHNR, CDR2 FQNEAQ (reference sequence). The CDR3 bases are TGTGCCAGCAGCTTAGGGGGACAGGGGCCGCAGTATTTT. Its translation: CASSLGGQGPQYF.

The rearrangement joins TRBV28 to TRBJ2-1, with 10 bases identical to TRBD2. The germline V gene encodes CDR1 MDHEN and CDR2 SYDVKM. J lost 2 bases, V lost 6 bases, and 1 base had no gene match. The CDR3 runs 14 residues. This CDR3 reads CASRGLAPYNEQFF. CDR3 sequence (DNA): TGTGCCAGCAGGGGACTAGCGCCCTACAATGAGCAGTTCTTC.

Many counts were recorded for this clone. This chain links TRBV5-1 with TRBJ2-7; weak D call: TRBD2 (7 bases). The CDR3 runs 14 residues. Deletions cut 0 bases from V and 3 bases from J, with 10 bases between. Germline-derived CDR1 and CDR2 are SGHRS and YFSETQ. CDR3: CASSLDREGYEQYF. The CDR3 DNA follows: TGCGCCAGCAGCTTGGACAGGGAGGGCTACGAGCAGTACTTC.

The chain combines TRBV4-2 with TRBJ1-4; D is perhaps TRBD1 (5 bases). CDR3 length: 16 amino acids. Trimming removed 2 bases from V and 4 bases from J, with 14 bases in between. The V gene's germline CDR1 is LGHNA and CDR2 YNFKEQ. The CDR3 DNA is TGTGCCAGCAGCCAAACGTCCAGGGCCGATAATGAAAAACTGTTTTTT. It yields the protein CASSQTSRADNEKLFF.

The rearrangement links TRBV2 to TRBJ2-5; D gene uncertain. CDR3 length equals 13 residues. V was shortened by 10 bases and J by 1 base, with 13 bases between the two germline ends. CDR1 and CDR2 from the germline V gene are SNHLY and FYNNEI. CDR3 coding DNA: TGTGCCACCTCTACTGAAATCCAAGAGACCCAGTACTTC. This gives the protein CATSTEIQETQYF.

The genes are TRBV28 and TRBJ2-6; D gene uncertain. This CDR3 has 15 residues. Trimming left V 2 bases short and J 2 bases short, with 7 bases between. From germline, CDR1 is MDHEN and CDR2 SYDVKM. In nucleotides, the CDR3 is TGTGCCAGCAGTTTAGTGGCAGCTGGGGCCAACGTCCTGACTTTC. Amino acids: CASSLVAAGANVLTF. Full variable domain (remainder filled in from reference TRBV28 and TRBJ2-6): DVKVTQSSRYLVKRTGEKVFLECVQDMDHENMFWYRQDPGLGLRLIYFSYDVKMKEKGDIPEGYSVSREKKERFSLILESASTNQTSMYLCASSLVAAGANVLTFGAGSRLTVL.

This sequence joins TRBV7-3 and TRBJ2-1; TRBD1 might be the D (5 bases). CDR3 length: 17 residues. Trimming took off 4 bases at V and 0 bases at J, with 16 bases between the two ends. Germline V gives CDR1 SGHTA, CDR2 FQGTGA. In DNA, the CDR3 is TGTGCCAGCAGCTATCAAGGGGATCCCAGCTCCTACAATGAGCAGTTCTTC. Translation: CASSYQGDPSSYNEQFF.

This clone was counted once. The chain couples TRBV6-5 to TRBJ1-2, with TRBD1 matching 7 bases. This CDR3 is 14 amino acids long. The V segment lost 0 bases and the J segment 7 bases; nucleotides outside the gene matches: 5. The germline CDR1 and CDR2 sequences are MNHEY and SVGAGI. Here the CDR3 DNA reads TGTGCCAGCAGTTACTCGAGGGGGCTAGGTGGCTACACCTTC. This encodes CASSYSRGLGGYTF.

The V gene is TRBV28, the J gene TRBJ2-7; 8 bases agree with TRBD1. This CDR3 spans 14 amino acids. The V gene end was trimmed by 7 bases and the J gene end by 5 bases; junction bases not matched to a gene: 10. Germline lookup yields CDR1 MDHEN and CDR2 SYDVKM. The CDR3 DNA follows: TGTGCCAGCACCGAACGACAGGGGAACGACGAGCAGTACTTC. Its translation is CASTERQGNDEQYF.